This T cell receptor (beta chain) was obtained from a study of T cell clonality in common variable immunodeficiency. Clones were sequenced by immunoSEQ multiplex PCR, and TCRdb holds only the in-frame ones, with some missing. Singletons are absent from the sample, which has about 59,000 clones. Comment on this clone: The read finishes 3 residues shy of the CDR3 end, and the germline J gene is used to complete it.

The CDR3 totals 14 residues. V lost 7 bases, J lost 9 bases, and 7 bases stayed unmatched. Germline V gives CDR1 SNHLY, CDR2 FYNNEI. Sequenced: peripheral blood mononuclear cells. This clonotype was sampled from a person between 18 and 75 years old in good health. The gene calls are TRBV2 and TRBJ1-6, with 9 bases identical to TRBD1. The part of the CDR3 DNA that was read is TGTGCCAGCACGACCGGGACAGGGAGTTCACCC. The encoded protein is CASTTGTGSSP. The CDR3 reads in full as CASTTGTGSSPLHF. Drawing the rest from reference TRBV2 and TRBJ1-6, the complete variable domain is EPEVTQTPSHQVTQMGQEVILRCVPISNHLYFYWYRQILGQKVEFLVSFYNNEISEKSEIFDDQFSVERPDGSNFTLKIRSTKLEDSAMYFCASTTGTGSSPLHFGNGTRLTVT.